This record covers a single TCR beta chain. The data are from a study of shared clonotypes between healthy human individuals. About 200 ng DNA, around 30,000 T cell genomes, went into each sorted-subset replicate PCR. Assay: immunoSEQ multiplex PCR; the TCRdb copy retains only in-frame clones and omits some. The sample holds 2 million to 3 million clones, roughly 93% seen once. The CDR3 has 13 amino acids. In germline, CDR1 is ENHRY, CDR2 SYGVKD. Trimming stripped 4 bases from V and 5 bases from J, with 11 bases between. This TCR was sampled from a man aged 18-30 years in good health. Some clones in this sample may be carry-over from other donors' samples. Sequenced input: naive CD4+ T cells from PBMCs. As for subset: CD45RA+ positively selected. This sequence joins TRBV10-3 and TRBJ2-5, with D perhaps matching TRBD2 (5 bases). CDR3 nucleotide sequence: TGTGCCATCAGTGGTGCAGAGCGGGAGACCCAGTACTTC. This sequence encodes CAISGAERETQYF.